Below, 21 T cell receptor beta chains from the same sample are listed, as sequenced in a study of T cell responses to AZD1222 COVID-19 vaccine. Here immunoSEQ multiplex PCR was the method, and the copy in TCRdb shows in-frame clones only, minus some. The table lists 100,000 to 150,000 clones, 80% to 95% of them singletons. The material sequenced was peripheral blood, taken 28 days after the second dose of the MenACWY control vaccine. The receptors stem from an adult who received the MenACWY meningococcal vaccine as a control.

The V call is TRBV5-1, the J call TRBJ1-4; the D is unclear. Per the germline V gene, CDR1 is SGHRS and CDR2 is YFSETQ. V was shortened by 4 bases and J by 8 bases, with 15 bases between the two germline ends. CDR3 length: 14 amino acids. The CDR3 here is CASSTSGIGEKLFF. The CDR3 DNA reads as TGCGCCAGCAGCACTTCAGGAATTGGCGAAAAACTGTTTTTT.

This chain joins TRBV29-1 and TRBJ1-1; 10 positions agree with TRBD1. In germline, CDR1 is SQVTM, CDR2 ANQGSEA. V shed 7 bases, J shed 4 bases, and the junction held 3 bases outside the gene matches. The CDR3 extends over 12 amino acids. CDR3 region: CSAWTGGTEAFF. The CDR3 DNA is TGCAGCGCTTGGACAGGGGGCACTGAAGCTTTCTTT.

CDR3 in amino acids: CASSLSAGKPNQPQHF. The CDR3 DNA is TGTGCCAGCAGCTTATCTGCAGGGAAGCCCAATCAGCCCCAGCATTTT. The chain recombines TRBV5-8 with TRBJ1-5; possibly TRBD1 for D (5 bases). Per germline, CDR1 SGHTS and CDR2 YDEGEE. CDR3 size: 16 residues. The V gene lost 2 bases and the J gene lost 3 bases, with 15 bases spanning the gap.

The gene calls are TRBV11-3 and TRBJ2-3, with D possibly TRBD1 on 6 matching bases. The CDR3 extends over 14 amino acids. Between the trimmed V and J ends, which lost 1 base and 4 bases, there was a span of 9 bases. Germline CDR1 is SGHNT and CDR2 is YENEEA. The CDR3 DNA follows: TGTGCCAGCAGCTTAGGCAGGGGTGCAGATACGCAGTATTTT. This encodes CASSLGRGADTQYF. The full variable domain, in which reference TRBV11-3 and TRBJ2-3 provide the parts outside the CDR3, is EAGVVQSPRYKIIEKKQPVAFWCNPISGHNTLYWYLQNLGQGPELLIRYENEEAVDDSQLPKDRFSAERLKGVDSTLKIQPAELGDSAVYLCASSLGRGADTQYFGPGTRLTVL.

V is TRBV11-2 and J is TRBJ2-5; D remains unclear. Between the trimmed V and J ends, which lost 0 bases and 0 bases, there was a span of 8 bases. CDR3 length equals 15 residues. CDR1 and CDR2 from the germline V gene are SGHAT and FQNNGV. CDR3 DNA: TGTGCCAGCAGCTTAGATGGCAGCGACCAAGAGACCCAGTACTTC. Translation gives CASSLDGSDQETQYF.

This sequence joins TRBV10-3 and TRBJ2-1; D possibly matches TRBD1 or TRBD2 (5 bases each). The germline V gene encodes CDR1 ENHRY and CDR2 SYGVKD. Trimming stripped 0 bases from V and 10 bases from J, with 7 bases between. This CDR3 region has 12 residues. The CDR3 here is CAISESGGEQFF. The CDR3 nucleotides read TGTGCCATCAGTGAGTCTGGGGGAGAGCAGTTCTTC.

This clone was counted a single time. CDR3 in DNA: TGTGCCAGTTGCCGGGACTCCTACAATGAGCAGTTCTTC. It translates to CASCRDSYNEQFF. The V call is TRBV2, the J call TRBJ2-1; D might be TRBD2 (5 bases). V was clipped by 9 bases and J by 0 bases, with 9 bases between them. Germline V gene lookup returns CDR1 SNHLY and CDR2 FYNNEI. The CDR3 has 13 residues.

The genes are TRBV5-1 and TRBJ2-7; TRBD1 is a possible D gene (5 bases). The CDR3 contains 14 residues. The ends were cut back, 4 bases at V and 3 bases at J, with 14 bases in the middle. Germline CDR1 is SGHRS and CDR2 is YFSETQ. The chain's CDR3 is CASSPDRQFYEQYF. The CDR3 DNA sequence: TGCGCCAGCAGCCCAGATCGACAGTTCTACGAGCAGTACTTC.

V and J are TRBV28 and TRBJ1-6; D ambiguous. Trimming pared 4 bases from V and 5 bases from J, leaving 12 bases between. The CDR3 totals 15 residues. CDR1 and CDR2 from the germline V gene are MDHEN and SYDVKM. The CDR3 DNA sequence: TGTGCCAGCAGTTCATCTACAGTAAATAATTCACCCCTCCACTTT. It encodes CASSSSTVNNSPLHF.

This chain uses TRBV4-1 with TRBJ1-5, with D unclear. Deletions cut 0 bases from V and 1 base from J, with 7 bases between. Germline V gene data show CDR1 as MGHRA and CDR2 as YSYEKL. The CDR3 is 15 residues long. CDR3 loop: CASSQDQDSNQPQHF. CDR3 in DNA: TGCGCCAGCAGCCAAGACCAGGACAGCAATCAGCCCCAGCATTTT.

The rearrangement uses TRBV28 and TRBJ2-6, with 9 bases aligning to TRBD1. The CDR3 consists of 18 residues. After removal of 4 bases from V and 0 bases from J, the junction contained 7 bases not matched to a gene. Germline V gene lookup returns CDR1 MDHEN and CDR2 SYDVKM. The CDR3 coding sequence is TGTGCCAGCAGTTCTCCGACAGGGGGTAGCTCTGGGGCCAACGTCCTGACTTTC. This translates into CASSSPTGGSSGANVLTF.

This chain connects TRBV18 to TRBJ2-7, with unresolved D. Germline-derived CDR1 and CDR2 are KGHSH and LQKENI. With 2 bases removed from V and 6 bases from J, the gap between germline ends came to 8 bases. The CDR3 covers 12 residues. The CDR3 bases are TGTGCCAGCTCACCATCAGGTTTCGAGCAGTACGTC. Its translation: CASSPSGFEQYV.

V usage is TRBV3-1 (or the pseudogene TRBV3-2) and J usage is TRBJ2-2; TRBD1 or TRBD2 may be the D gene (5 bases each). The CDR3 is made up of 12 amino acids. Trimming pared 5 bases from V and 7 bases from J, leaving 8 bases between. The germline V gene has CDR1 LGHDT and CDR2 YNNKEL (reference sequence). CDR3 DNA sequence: TGTGCCAGCAGCAGGGACGTCGGGGAGCTGTTTTTT. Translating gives CASSRDVGELFF.

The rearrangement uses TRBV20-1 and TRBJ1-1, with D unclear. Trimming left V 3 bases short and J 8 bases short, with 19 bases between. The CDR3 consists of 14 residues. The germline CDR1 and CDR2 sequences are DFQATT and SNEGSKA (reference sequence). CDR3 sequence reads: CSASMGFREEEAFF. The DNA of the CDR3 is TGCAGTGCTAGTATGGGGTTCCGTGAGGAGGAAGCTTTCTTT.

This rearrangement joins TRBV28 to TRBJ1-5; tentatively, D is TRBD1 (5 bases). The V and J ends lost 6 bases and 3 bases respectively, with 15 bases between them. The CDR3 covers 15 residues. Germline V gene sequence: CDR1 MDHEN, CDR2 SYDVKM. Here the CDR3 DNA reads TGTGCCAGCAGACCCCCGGACATGAACAATCAGCCCCAGCATTTT. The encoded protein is CASRPPDMNNQPQHF.

The DNA for the CDR3 is TGTGCCAGCAGTTTGGGGACTGAAGCTTTCTTT. Translating gives CASSLGTEAFF. The chain carries TRBV6-2 or TRBV6-3 and TRBJ1-1, with D unresolved. The V end lost 4 bases, the J end lost 5 bases, and 5 bases lay between the germline ends. CDR1 MNHEY and CDR2 SVGEGT come from the germline V gene. The CDR3 totals 11 residues.

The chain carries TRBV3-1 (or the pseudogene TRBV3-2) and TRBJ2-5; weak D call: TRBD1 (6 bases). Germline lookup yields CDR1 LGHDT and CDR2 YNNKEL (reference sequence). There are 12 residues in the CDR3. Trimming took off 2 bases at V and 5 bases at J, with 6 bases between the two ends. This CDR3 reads CASSQRGETQYF. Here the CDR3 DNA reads TGTGCCAGCAGCCAAAGGGGGGAGACCCAGTACTTC.

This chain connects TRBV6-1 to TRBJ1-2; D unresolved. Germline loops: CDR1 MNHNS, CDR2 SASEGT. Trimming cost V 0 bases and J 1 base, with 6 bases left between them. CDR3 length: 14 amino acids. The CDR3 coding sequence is TGTGCCAGCAGTGAAGCCTTCGGTAACTATGGCTACACCTTC. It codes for CASSEAFGNYGYTF.

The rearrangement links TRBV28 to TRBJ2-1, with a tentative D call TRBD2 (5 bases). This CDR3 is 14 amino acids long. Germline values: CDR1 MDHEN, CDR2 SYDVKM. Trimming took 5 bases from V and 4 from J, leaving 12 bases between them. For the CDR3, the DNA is TGTGCCAGCAGTCTACCTGGGAGTTACAATGAGCAGTTCTTC. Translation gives CASSLPGSYNEQFF.

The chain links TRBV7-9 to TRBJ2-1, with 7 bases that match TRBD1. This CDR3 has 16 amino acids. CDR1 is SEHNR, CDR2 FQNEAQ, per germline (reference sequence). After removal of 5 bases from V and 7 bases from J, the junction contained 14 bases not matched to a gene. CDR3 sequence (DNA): TGTGCCAGCAGCCCGGGTACGACAGGGACGGGAAATGAGCAGTTCTTC. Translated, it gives CASSPGTTGTGNEQFF. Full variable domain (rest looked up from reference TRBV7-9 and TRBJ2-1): DTGVSQNPRHKITKRGQNVTFRCDPISEHNRLYWYRQTLGQGPEFLTYFQNEAQLEKSRLLSDRFSAERPKGSFSTLEIQRTEQGDSAMYLCASSPGTTGTGNEQFFGPGTRLTVL.

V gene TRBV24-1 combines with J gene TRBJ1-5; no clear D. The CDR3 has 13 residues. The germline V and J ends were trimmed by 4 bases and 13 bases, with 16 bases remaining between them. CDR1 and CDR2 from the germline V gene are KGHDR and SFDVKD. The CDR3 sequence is CATSDPGGLNQHF. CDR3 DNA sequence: TGTGCCACCAGTGACCCCGGAGGGCTAAATCAGCATTTT.